Listed below are T cell receptor beta chains from one sample, sequenced in a study of blood T cell repertoires in COVID-19. This table comes from immunoSEQ multiplex PCR, and its TCRdb copy is limited to in-frame clones, with some not included. The sample carries approximately 150,000 clones, around 83% recorded once. The sequenced sample consisted of peripheral blood. These TCRs come from a man aged 30 to 39 with COVID-19, enrolled during active disease. CDR3s include the opening cysteine and the closing phenylalanine or tryptophan. Fields, in order: clone size, V gene, J gene, D gene, CDR3 DNA, CDR3 protein. D genes are given only for firm matches. Only part of the rows carry a size: once, few, many, or a class if the clone is expanded.

>-|TRBV6-4|TRBJ1-1|-
TGTGCCAGCAGTGAGTGGGGGGGTGGAGAAGCTTTCTTT
CASSEWGGGEAFF
>-|TRBV28|TRBJ2-7|TRBD1
TGTGCCAGCAGTTTCAGGGGGAGTGGCTACGAGCAGTACTTC
CASSFRGSGYEQYF
>-|TRBV7-2|TRBJ2-3|TRBD2
TGTGCCAGCAGTTGGGGGGGGGTTGATACGCAGTATTTT
CASSWGGVDTQYF
>-|TRBV6-6|TRBJ2-1|-
TGTGCCAGCAGGCACAGGGATCATAGCAATGAGCAGTTCTTC
CASRHRDHSNEQFF
>-|TRBV15|TRBJ1-2|TRBD1
TGTGCCACCAGCAGTGGGACAGGGGCTAACTATGGCTACACCTTC
CATSSGTGANYGYTF
>few|TRBV19|TRBJ1-5|-
TGTGCCAGTAGTATCTCCGGGGGGTGGCCCCAGCATTTT
CASSISGGWPQHF
>-|TRBV28|TRBJ2-1|TRBD2
TGTGCCAGCAGTAGCTTCGCGGGAGTCACGTTCTTC
CASSSFAGVTFF
>-|TRBV19|TRBJ2-7|-
TGTGCCAGTAGTATAGGGGCAGCGGGTCCCTACGAGCAGTACTTC
CASSIGAAGPYEQYF
>few|TRBV6-5|TRBJ2-7|TRBD1
TGTGCCAGCAACGACAGGGTCCACTCCTACGAGCAGTACTTC
CASNDRVHSYEQYF
>-|TRBV28|TRBJ1-2|-
TGTGCCAGCAGCCGAATTACACAGGGAAATGGCTACACCTTC
CASSRITQGNGYTF
>-|TRBV28|TRBJ2-1|-
TGTGCCAGCAGCGGTTTGACTCGCGGGCTATACAATGAGCAGTTCTTC
CASSGLTRGLYNEQFF
>-|TRBV18|TRBJ1-1|-
TGTGCCAGCTCCTCGGACAGAGTGAACACTGAAGCTTTCTTT
CASSSDRVNTEAFF
>-|TRBV7-7|TRBJ2-5|TRBD2
TGTGCTAGCAGCAAGACTAGCGGGAGGACCCGGGTACAAGAGACCCAGTACTTC
CASSKTSGRTRVQETQYF
>-|TRBV11-2|TRBJ2-1|-
TGTGCCAGCAGCTTAGGGTGGCTTCCCAATGAGCAGTTCTTC
CASSLGWLPNEQFF
>-|TRBV10-3|TRBJ2-5|-
TGTGCCATCAGAAACCGGGAAAAAGAGACCCAGTACTTC
CAIRNREKETQYF
>-|TRBV5-4|TRBJ2-5|-
TGTGCCAGCAGCCCCTCCCCCCCGGGACACGGAGGAGAGACCCAGTACTTC
CASSPSPPGHGGETQYF